The following is a T cell receptor (beta chain) sequence with its context. Its target is not known. Each CDR3 protein is one row after TCRdb ran MiXCR on the 5' RACE reads. The sample has under 1 million distinct CDR3 sequences, about 12% seen once. This sample is part of a study of identical twins. The study's findings and limits: The study based its conclusions on cross-sectional statistical analysis and did not follow the same donors.

The data were also submitted as part of a second study, on yellow fever vaccine responses in identical twins. That report adds: Twin vaccine T cell responses reportedly seemed partly convergent, partly personalized.

This clonotype originated in a young woman in good health. The sample was PBMCs.

CDR3 region: CASSNGIPGSGELFF. CDR3 DNA sequence: TGTGCCAGCAGCAACGGGATTCCGGGGTCGGGGGAGCTGTTTTTT. V usage is TRBV12-3 or TRBV12-4 and J usage is TRBJ2-2; weak D call: TRBD2 (5 bases). The CDR3 sequence is 15 residues long. V was shortened by 6 bases and J by 8 bases, with 19 bases between the two germline ends.